The 5 T cell receptor beta chains in this list originate from one sample, sequenced in a study of blood T cell repertoires in COVID-19. Measured with immunoSEQ multiplex PCR; TCRdb has only the in-frame clones, and not every one. Of about 250,000 clones listed, roughly 86% are singletons. Sequencing used PBMCs or T cells enriched from blood (not recorded which). These receptor sequences come from a woman aged 25-40 years with acute COVID-19.

A remark on this clone: One end of the junction varies from germline; a read error may be responsible. The rearrangement links TRBV20-1 to TRBJ1-2; TRBD1 might be the D (5 bases). CDR3 size: 10 residues. Germline CDR1 is DFQATT and CDR2 is SNEGSKA (reference sequence). CDR3 residues: CSARGDLRSF. The CDR3, as DNA: TGCAGTGCTAGAGGGGACTTACGAAGCTTC.

This rearrangement joins TRBV2 to TRBJ2-4, with 9 nucleotides matching TRBD1. The ends lost 0 bases at V and 1 base at J; junction bases unmatched: 19. The germline V gene has CDR1 SNHLY and CDR2 FYNNEI. The CDR3 spans 22 residues. The CDR3 reads CASSEAFISPGTGYRAKNIQYF. The CDR3 coding sequence is TGTGCCAGCAGTGAAGCCTTCATATCGCCGGGGACAGGGTATCGGGCCAAAAACATTCAGTACTTC.

The V and J genes are TRBV3-1 (or the pseudogene TRBV3-2) and TRBJ2-7; D remains ambiguous. The V end was cut by 8 bases, the J end by 3 bases, with 14 bases between. The CDR3 covers 13 residues. CDR1 is LGHDT and CDR2 is YNNKEL in the germline V gene (reference sequence). The CDR3 DNA reads as TGTGCCAGCCTTACCACTCCCCACTACGAGCAGTACTTC. Translating gives CASLTTPHYEQYF.

The genes are TRBV10-2 and TRBJ1-2; 9 bases are shared with TRBD1. The germline CDR1 and CDR2 sequences are WSHSY and SAAADI. The V segment lost 0 bases and the J segment 8 bases; nucleotides outside the gene matches: 4. The length of the CDR3 is 14 residues. The CDR3 nucleotides read TGCGCCAGCAGTGAGTCCGGGACAGGGATCGGCTACACCTTC. It codes for CASSESGTGIGYTF.

V and J are TRBV2 and TRBJ2-1; D is perhaps TRBD1 (5 bases). Germline V gene data show CDR1 as SNHLY and CDR2 as FYNNEI. V gave up 4 bases and J gave up 5 bases, with 9 bases separating them. The CDR3 runs to 13 residues. CDR3: CASSGTGNNEQFF. The CDR3 nucleotides read TGTGCCAGCAGTGGAACAGGCAACAATGAGCAGTTCTTC.